What follows is one T cell receptor beta chain and its context. Its antigen is currently unknown. V shed 6 bases and J 7 bases; nucleotides not matched to a gene: 5. CDR3 size: 12 residues. Germline CDR1 SNHLY, CDR2 FYNNEI. The data originate from a study of cytomegalovirus exposure and HLA in healthy donors. Regarding the study as a whole: Listed as cytomegalovirus-associated were 150 or so TCR beta chains. When analyzed later, the rates of TCR association showed variation by HLA locus, with DRB1 the most and HLA-C the fewest.

In nominal health when sampled, donors likely had unrecorded immune exposures nonetheless. A multiplex PCR was run with 60 Vbeta primers and 13 Jbeta primers. Measured with immunoSEQ multiplex PCR; TCRdb has only the in-frame clones, and not every one. The sample holds 150,000 to 200,000 clones, roughly four fifths seen once. This TCR was sampled from a woman aged 18-29 years in good health and CMV-seropositive. The specimen was PBMCs. The chain links TRBV2 to TRBJ2-7; 8 nucleotides line up with TRBD1. CDR3 in DNA: TGTGCCAGCAGGACAGGGGCGGAGGAGCAGTACTTC. As protein: CASRTGAEEQYF.